Only a few counts were recorded for the clone carrying this T cell receptor (beta chain). Its target is not known. Clones were read by immunoSEQ multiplex PCR, and TCRdb kept only the in-frame ones, dropping some. The sample contains about 64,000 clones, 86% of which appear only once. Germline V gene sequence: CDR1 GTSNPN, CDR2 SVGIG (reference sequence). The CDR3 consists of 12 residues. Deletions cut 5 bases from V and 3 bases from J, with 8 bases between. This record comes from a study of pediatric ulcerative colitis. Findings and caveats of the study: Repertoires came from total lymphocyte DNA, not specific subsets.

This sequence originates from a boy under 18 with severe ulcerative colitis. J is TRBJ1-5 and V is TRBV30; D ambiguous. What was sequenced was blood. This CDR3 reads CAWDGPNQPQHF. Written as DNA, the CDR3 is TGTGCCTGGGACGGTCCCAATCAGCCCCAGCATTTT.